Given below is one T cell receptor (beta chain) in context. Authors' data handling: Using reference gene primer amplification, nucleated cell counts were estimated. The table came from immunoSEQ multiplex PCR; TCRdb's copy has only in-frame clones and leaves some out. The V and J calls and clone size are taken from that table; D and trimming were inferred from the DNA. Of around 250,000 clones in the sample, 70% to 90% were seen once. This sample was taken from a study of blood T cell repertoires in COVID-19. At the level of the study: Whether acute or convalescent, the COVID-19 samples came from the United States, Italy and Spain. Sample material is recorded as cDNA or gDNA derived from T cells, B-cell-depleted T cells, or PBMCs.

V was shortened by 5 bases and J by 2 bases, with 9 bases between the two germline ends. CDR3 length: 13 amino acids. Germline V lookup: CDR1 SGHTA, CDR2 FQGNSA. The receptor's source is a woman in her 30s with active or convalescent COVID-19. Sequenced material: peripheral blood. The gene calls are TRBV7-2 and TRBJ1-1, with D possibly being TRBD1 (5 bases). The CDR3 reads CASSLQVNTEAFF. DNA for the CDR3: TGTGCCAGCAGCCTACAGGTTAACACTGAAGCTTTCTTT.